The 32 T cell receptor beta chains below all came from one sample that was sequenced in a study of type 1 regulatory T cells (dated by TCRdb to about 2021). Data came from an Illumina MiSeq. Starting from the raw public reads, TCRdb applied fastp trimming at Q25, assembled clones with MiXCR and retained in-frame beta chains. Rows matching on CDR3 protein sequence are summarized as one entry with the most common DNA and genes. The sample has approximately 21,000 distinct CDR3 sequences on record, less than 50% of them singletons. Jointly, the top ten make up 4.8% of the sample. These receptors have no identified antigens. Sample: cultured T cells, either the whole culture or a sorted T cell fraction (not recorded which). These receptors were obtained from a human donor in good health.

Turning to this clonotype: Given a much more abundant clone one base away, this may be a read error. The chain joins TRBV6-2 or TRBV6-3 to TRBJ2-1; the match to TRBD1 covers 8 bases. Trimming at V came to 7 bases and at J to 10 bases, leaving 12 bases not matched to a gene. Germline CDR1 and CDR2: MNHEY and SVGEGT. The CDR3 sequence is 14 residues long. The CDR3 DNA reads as TGTGCCAGCATTCGGAGTGGGACAGGCTACGAGCAGTTCTTC. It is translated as CASIRSGTGYEQFF.

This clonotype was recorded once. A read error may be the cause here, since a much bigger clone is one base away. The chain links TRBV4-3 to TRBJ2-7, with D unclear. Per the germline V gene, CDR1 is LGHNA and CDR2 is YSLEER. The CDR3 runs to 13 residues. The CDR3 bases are TGCGCCAGCAGCCAATACAGATCCTACGGGCAGTACTTC. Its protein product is CASSQYRSYGQYF.

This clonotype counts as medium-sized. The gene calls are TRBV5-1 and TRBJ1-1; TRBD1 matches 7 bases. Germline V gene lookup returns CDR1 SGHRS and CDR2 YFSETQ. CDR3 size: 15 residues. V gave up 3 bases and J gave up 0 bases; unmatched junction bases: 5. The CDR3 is CASSYGQVMNTEAFF. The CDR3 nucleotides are TGCGCCAGCAGCTATGGACAGGTCATGAACACTGAAGCTTTCTTT. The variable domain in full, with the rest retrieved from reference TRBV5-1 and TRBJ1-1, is KAGVTQTPRYLIKTRGQQVTLSCSPISGHRSVSWYQQTPGQGLQFLFEYFSETQRNKGNFPGRFSGRQFSNSRSEMNVSTLELGDSALYLCASSYGQVMNTEAFFGQGTRLTVV.

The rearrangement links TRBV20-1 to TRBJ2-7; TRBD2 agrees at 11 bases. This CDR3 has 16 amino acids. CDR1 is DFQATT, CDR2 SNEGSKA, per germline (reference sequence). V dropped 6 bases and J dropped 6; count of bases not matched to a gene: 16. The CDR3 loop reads CSAPPDRTSGGLEQYF. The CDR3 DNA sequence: TGCAGTGCCCCGCCCGACAGAACTAGCGGGGGCCTCGAGCAGTACTTC.

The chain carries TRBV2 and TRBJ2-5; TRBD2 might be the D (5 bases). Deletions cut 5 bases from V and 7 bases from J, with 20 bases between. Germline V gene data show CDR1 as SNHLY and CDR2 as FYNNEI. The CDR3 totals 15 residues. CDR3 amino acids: CASSPRREPLGTQYF. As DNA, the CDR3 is TGTGCCAGCAGTCCCCGACGGGAACCGCTCGGGACCCAGTACTTC.

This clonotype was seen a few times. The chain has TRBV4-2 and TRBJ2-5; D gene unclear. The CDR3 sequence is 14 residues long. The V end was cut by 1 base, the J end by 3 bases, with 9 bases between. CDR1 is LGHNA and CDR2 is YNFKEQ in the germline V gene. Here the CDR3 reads CASSQVGREETQYF. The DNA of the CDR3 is TGTGCCAGCAGCCAAGTCGGACGGGAAGAGACCCAGTACTTC.

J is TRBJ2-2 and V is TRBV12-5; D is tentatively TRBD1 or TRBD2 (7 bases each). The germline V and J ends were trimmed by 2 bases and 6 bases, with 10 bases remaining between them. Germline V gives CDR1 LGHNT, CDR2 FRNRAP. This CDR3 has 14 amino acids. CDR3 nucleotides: TGTGCTAGTGGTTTGTCAGGGGGGGCCGGGGAGCTGTTTTTT. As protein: CASGLSGGAGELFF.

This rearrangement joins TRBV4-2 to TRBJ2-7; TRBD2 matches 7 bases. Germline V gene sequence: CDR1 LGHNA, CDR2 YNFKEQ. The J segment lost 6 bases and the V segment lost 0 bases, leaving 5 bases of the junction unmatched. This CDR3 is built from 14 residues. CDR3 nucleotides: TGTGCCAGCAGCCAAGAGGGGGGGGACCTCGAGCAGTACTTC. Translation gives CASSQEGGDLEQYF.

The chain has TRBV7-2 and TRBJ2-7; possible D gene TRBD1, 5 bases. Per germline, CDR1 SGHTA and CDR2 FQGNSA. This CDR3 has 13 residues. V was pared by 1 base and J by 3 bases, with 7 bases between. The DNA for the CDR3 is TGTGCCAGCAGCTTAGGACAGTACTACGAGCAGTACTTC. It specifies CASSLGQYYEQYF. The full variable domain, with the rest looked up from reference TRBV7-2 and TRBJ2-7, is GAGVSQSPSNKVTEKGKDVELRCDPISGHTALYWYRQSLGQGLEFLIYFQGNSAPDKSGLPSDRFSAERTGGSVSTLTIQRTQQEDSAVYLCASSLGQYYEQYFGPGTRLTVT.

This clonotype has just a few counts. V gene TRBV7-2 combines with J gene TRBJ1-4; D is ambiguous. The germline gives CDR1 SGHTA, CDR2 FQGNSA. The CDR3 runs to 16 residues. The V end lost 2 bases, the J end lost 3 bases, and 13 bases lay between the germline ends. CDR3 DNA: TGTGCCAGCAGCTTAATGATCGGGGTCCCTAATGAAAAACTGTTTTTT. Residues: CASSLMIGVPNEKLFF.

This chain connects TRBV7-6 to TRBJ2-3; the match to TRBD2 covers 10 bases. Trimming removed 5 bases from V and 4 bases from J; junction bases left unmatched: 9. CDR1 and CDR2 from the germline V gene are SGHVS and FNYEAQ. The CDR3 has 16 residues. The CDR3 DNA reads TGTGCCAGCAGCCTGTCCCGACTAGCGGGTGCAGATACGCAGTATTTT. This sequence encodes CASSLSRLAGADTQYF.

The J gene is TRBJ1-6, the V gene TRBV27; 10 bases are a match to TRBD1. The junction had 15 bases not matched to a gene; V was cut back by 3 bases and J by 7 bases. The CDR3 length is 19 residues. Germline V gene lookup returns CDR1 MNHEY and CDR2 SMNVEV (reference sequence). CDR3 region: CASSFAPGQGRSVNSPLHF. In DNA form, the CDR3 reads TGTGCCAGCAGTTTCGCCCCGGGACAGGGGCGGTCGGTGAATTCACCCCTCCACTTT.

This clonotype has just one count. CDR3 nucleotide sequence: TGTGCCAGCAGCTCTAAAATCACGGGACAGGCGGTGGGCTACACCTTC. Translation gives CASSSKITGQAVGYTF. The rearrangement links TRBV7-2 to TRBJ1-2; 8 positions match TRBD1. CDR1 and CDR2 (germline): SGHTA, FQGNSA. V trimming: 4 bases; J trimming: 8 bases; junction bases outside the gene matches: 15. There are 16 residues in the CDR3.

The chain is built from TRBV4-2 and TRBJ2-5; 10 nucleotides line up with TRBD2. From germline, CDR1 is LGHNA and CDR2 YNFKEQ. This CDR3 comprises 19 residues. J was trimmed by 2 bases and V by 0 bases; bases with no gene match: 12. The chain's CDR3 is CASSQDVELAGGPQETQYF. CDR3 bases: TGTGCCAGCAGCCAAGATGTCGAATTAGCGGGGGGCCCACAAGAGACCCAGTACTTC.

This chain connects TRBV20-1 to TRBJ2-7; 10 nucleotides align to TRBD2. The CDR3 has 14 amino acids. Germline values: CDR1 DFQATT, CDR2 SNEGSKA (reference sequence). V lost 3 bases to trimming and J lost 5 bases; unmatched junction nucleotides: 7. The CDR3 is CSARASGGFNEQYF. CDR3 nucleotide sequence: TGCAGTGCTAGGGCTAGCGGGGGTTTCAACGAGCAGTACTTC.

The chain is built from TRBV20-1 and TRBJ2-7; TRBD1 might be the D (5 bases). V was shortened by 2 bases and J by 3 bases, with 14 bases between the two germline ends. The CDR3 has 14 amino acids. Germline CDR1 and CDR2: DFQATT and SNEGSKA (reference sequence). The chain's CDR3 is CSARRGQGYYEQYF. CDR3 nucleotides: TGCAGTGCTAGAAGAGGACAAGGGTACTACGAGCAGTACTTC.

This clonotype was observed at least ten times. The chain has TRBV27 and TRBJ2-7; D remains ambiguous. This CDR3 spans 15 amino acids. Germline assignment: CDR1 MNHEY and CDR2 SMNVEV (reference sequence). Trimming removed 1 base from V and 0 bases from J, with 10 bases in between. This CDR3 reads CASSLLAGISYEQYF. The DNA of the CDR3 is TGTGCCAGCAGTTTATTGGCAGGAATCTCCTACGAGCAGTACTTC.

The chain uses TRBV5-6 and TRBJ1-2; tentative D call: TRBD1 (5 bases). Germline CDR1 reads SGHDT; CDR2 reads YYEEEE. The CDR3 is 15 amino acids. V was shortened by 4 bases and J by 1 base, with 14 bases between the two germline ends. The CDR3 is CASSPLQGLNYGYTF. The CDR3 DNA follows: TGTGCCAGCAGCCCCCTGCAGGGCCTTAACTATGGCTACACCTTC.

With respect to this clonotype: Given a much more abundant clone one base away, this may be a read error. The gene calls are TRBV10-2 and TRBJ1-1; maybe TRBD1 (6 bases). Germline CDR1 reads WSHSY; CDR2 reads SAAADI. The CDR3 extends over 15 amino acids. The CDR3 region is CASSGQLIMNSEAFF. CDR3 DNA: TGCGCCAGCAGCGGACAGCTAATTATGAACAGTGAAGCTTTCTTT.

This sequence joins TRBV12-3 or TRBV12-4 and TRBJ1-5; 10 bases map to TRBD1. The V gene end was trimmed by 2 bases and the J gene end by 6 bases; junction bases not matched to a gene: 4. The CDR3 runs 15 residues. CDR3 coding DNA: TGTGCCAGCAGTTTAAGGACAGGGGGTGGTCAGCCCCAGCATTTT. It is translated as CASSLRTGGGQPQHF.

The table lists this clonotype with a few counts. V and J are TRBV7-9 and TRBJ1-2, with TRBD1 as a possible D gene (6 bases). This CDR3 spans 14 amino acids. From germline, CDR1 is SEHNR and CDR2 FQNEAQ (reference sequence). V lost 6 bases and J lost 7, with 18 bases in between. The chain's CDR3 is CASRRTASLSGYTF. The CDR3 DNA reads TGTGCCAGCAGAAGGACAGCCTCACTATCTGGCTACACCTTC.

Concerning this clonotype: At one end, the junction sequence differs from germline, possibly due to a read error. CDR3 sequence (DNA): TGTGTCAGCAGCTTGGCCAGGGGGCGTTTAGGCACTGAAGCTTTCTTT. As protein: CVSSLARGRLGTEAFF. V and J are TRBV5-6 and TRBJ1-1; TRBD1 matches 8 bases. Germline CDR1 is SGHDT and CDR2 is YYEEEE. This CDR3 has 16 residues.

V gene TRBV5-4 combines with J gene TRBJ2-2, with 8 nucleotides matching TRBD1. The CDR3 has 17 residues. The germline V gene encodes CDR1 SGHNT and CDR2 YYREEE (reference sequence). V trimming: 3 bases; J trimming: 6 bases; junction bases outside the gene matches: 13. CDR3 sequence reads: CASSSGQGMGRAGELFF. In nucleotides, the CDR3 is TGTGCCAGCAGCTCCGGACAGGGAATGGGTCGCGCCGGGGAGCTGTTTTTT.

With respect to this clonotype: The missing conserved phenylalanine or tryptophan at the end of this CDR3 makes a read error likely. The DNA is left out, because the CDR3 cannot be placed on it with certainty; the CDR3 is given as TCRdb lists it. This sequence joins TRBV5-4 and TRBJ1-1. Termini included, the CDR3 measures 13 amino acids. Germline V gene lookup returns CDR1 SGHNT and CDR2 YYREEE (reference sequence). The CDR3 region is CASSFWLEHPSIV.

The CDR3 region has the DNA TGTGCCTCGAGTGAGGTCGGTGCAACACTCTCCTACGAGCAGTACTTC. Amino acids: CASSEVGATLSYEQYF. This chain joins TRBV10-3 and TRBJ2-7, with D uncertain. The V end lost 11 bases, the J end lost 0 bases, and 23 bases lay between the germline ends. Per germline, CDR1 ENHRY and CDR2 SYGVKD. The CDR3 sequence is 16 residues long.

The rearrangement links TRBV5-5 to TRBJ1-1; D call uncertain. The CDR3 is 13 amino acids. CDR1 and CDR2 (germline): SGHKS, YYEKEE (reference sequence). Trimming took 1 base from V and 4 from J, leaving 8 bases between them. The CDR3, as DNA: TGTGCCAGCAGCTTGTGGATGGTCACTGAAGCTTTCTTT. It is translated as CASSLWMVTEAFF.

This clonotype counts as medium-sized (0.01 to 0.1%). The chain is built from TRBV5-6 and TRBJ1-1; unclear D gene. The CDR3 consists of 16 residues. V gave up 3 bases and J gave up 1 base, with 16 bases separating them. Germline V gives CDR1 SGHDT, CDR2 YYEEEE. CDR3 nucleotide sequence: TGTGCCAGCAGCTGGACCTTGGTAGAGGGGAACACTGAAGCTTTCTTT. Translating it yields CASSWTLVEGNTEAFF.

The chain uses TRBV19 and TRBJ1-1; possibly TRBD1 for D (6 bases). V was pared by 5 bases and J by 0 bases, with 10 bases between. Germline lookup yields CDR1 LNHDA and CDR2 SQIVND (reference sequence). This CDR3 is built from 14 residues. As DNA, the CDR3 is TGTGCCAGTAGTCCCGACAGGATGAACACTGAAGCTTTCTTT. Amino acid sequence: CASSPDRMNTEAFF.

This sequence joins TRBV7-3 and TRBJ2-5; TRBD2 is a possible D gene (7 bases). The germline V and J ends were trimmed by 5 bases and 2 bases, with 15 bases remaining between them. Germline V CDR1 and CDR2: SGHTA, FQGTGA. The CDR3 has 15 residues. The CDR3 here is CASSETSQGQETQYF. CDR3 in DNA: TGTGCCAGCAGCGAGACTAGCCAGGGGCAAGAGACCCAGTACTTC.

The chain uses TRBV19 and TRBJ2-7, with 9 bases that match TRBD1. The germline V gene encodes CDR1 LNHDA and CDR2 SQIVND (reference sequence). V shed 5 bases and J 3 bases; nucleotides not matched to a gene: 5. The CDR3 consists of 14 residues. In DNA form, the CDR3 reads TGTGCCAGTAGTGAAACAGGGGGCCGCTACGAGCAGTACTTC. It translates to CASSETGGRYEQYF.

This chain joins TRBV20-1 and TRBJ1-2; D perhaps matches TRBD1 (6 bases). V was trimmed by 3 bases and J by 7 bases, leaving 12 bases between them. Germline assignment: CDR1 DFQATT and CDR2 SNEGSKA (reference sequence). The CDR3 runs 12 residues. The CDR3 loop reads CSASTGFSGYTF. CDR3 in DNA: TGCAGTGCTAGTACAGGGTTTAGTGGCTACACCTTC.

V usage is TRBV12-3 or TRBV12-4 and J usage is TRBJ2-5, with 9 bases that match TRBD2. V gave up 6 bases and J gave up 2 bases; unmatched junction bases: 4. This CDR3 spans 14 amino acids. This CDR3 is CASRYSGGQETQYF. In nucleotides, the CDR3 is TGTGCCAGCAGGTATAGCGGGGGACAAGAGACCCAGTACTTC.